This TCR beta chain originates from a study of regulatory T cells in long-lasting Graves disease. Time point in this sample: persistent/refractory GD, antithyroid drugs over 5 years with positive TRAb. Following extraction of RNA from PBMCs, that RNA was used to make the TCR library. This clonotype was seen ten or more times. Its antigen is as yet unknown. General observations from the study: Persistent Graves' patients showed less TCR diversity than newly diagnosed ones.

Building the TCR beta libraries relied on iRepertoire HTBI primers, and CDR3 regions underwent Arm-PCR. TCRdb re-called the multiplex PCR reads with MiXCR, one entry per CDR3 protein. In the table there are 360,000 or so distinct CDR3 sequences, more than 20% of which are singletons. The receptor comes from a woman in her 40s with Graves disease. Material: peripheral blood mononuclear cells (PBMCs), obtained when the disease was refractory, from a patient treated with antithyroid drugs.

The chain's CDR3 is CASSLGALGNEQYF. In DNA form, the CDR3 reads TGTGCCAGCAGTTTGGGGGCGTTGGGAAACGAGCAGTACTTC. The chain couples TRBV28 to TRBJ2-7; perhaps TRBD1 as D (6 bases). Trimming left V 3 bases short and J 5 bases short, with 14 bases between. Germline V gene lookup returns CDR1 MDHEN and CDR2 SYDVKM. The CDR3 covers 14 residues.